This T cell receptor beta chain was identified during a study of T cell responses to AZD1222 COVID-19 vaccine. This CDR3 spans 18 amino acids. CDR1 LGHNT and CDR2 FRNRAP come from the germline V gene. V lost 0 bases to trimming and J lost 2 bases; unmatched junction nucleotides: 8. The study's findings and limits: When two AZD1222 doses had been given, Spike-specific TCR breadth and depth rose. Clonal diversity may have been underestimated, and the donors were mostly white British, with more females than males.

Profiling relied on immunoSEQ multiplex PCR, and the TCRdb table lists in-frame clones only, not all of them. The data contain 130,000 or so clones, over 85% of them singletons. About this clone: What it binds is unknown.

The chain employs TRBV12-5 and TRBJ2-2; TRBD1 matches at 8 bases. This specimen consisted of peripheral blood, obtained on day 0 of MenACWY control vaccination. The sequence was obtained from an adult in good health. Here the CDR3 DNA reads TGTGCTAGTGGTTTGGTTTTGGGTCAGGGGGCAAACACCGGGGAGCTGTTTTTT. It yields the protein CASGLVLGQGANTGELFF. Looking up the rest from reference TRBV12-5 and TRBJ2-2 gives the full variable domain: DARVTQTPRHKVTEMGQEVTMRCQPILGHNTVFWYRQTMMQGLELLAYFRNRAPLDDSGMPKDRFSAEMPDATLATLKIQPSEPRDSAVYFCASGLVLGQGANTGELFFGEGSRLTVL.